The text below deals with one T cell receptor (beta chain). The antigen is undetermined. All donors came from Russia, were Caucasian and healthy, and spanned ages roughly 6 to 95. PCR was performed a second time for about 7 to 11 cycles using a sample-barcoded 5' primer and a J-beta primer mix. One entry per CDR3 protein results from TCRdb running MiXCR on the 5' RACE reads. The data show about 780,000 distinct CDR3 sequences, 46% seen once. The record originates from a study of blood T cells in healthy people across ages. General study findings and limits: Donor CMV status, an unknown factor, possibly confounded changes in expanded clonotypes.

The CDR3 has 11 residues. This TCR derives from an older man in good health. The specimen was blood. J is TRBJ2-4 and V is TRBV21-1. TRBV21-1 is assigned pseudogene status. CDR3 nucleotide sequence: TGTGCCAGCAGCGAAGAGGCCGTTTGGTACTTC. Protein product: CASSEEAVWYF.